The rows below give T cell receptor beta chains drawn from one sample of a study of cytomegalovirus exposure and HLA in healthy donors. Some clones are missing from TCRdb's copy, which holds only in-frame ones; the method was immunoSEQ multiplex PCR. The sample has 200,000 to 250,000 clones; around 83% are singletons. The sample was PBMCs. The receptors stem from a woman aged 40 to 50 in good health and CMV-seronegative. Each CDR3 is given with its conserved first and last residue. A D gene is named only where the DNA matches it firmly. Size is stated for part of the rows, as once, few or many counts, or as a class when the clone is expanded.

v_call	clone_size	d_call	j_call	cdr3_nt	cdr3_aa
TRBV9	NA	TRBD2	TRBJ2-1	TGTGCCAGCAGCGCCGTTGGGCTAGCGGGATATGAGCAGTTCTTC	CASSAVGLAGYEQFF
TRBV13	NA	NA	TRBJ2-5	TGTGCCAGCAGCTTTTCTCCAGCGGAAGAGACCCAGTACTTC	CASSFSPAEETQYF
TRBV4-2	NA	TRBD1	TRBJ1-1	TGTGCCAGCAGCCTGGGACAGGGGAACACTGAAGCTTTCTTT	CASSLGQGNTEAFF
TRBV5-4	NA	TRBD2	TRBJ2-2	TGTGCCAGCAGCTTGGGACTAGCGGGGAACACCGGGGAGCTGTTTTTT	CASSLGLAGNTGELFF
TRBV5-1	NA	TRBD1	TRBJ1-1	TGCGCCAGCAGCTTGGGGACAGGGAGTTGGACTGAAGCTTTCTTT	CASSLGTGSWTEAFF
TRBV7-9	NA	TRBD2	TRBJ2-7	TGTGCCAGCAGCGCCCCGGGACTAGTCTCCTACGAGCAGTACTTC	CASSAPGLVSYEQYF
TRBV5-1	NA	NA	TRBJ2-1	TGCGCCAGCAGCTTGGAGTCTCACGGGGATGAGCAGTTCTTC	CASSLESHGDEQFF
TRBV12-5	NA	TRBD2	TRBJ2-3	TGTGCTAGTGGTGCCGATCTAGCGGGAGACACAGATACGCAGTATTTT	CASGADLAGDTDTQYF
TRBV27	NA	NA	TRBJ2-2	TGTGCCAGCTCCTTGGCGGGATACACCGGGGAGCTGTTTTTT	CASSLAGYTGELFF
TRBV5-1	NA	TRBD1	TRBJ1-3	TGCGCCAGCAGCCCGAGGGGGCCTTGGTCGAACACCATATATTTT	CASSPRGPWSNTIYF
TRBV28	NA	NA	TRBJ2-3	TGTGCCAGCAACAAAGGGACAAGACTTAGCACAGATACGCAGTATTTT	CASNKGTRLSTDTQYF
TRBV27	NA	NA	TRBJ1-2	TGTGCCAGCAGTTTATCTGGGGGCCGGTATGGCTACACCTTC	CASSLSGGRYGYTF
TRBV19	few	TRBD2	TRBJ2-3	TGTGCCAGTAGTATCCGTCTAGCGGTAAACACAGATACGCAGTATTTT	CASSIRLAVNTDTQYF
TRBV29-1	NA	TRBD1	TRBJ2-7	TGCAGCGTTGATATGACAGGGATCGGGCAGTACTTC	CSVDMTGIGQYF
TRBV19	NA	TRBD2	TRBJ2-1	TGTGCCAGTAGTTCCAGGACTAGCGGGATACTCCCGAAGGGGAATGAGCAGTTCTTC	CASSSRTSGILPKGNEQFF
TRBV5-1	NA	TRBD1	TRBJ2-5	TGCGCCAGCAGCTCGGGACAGGGCATGGAGACCCAGTACTTC	CASSSGQGMETQYF
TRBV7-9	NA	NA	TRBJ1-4	TGTGCCAGCAGCGAGGGGGTCCGGGACGGCCCTGAAAAACTGTTTTTT	CASSEGVRDGPEKLFF
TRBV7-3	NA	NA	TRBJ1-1	TGTGCCAGCAGCTTGGACAGGAACACTGAAGCTTTCTTT	CASSLDRNTEAFF
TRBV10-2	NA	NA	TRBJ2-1	TGCGCCAGCAGTGAGACAGGCAATGAGCAGTTCTTC	CASSETGNEQFF
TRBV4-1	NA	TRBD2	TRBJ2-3	TGCGCCAGCAGCCCCATAGCGGGAGGGATGGATACGCAGTATTTT	CASSPIAGGMDTQYF
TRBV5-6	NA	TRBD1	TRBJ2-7	TGTGCCAGCAGCTTGGACAGGGGAGCGACCGAGCAGTACTTC	CASSLDRGATEQYF
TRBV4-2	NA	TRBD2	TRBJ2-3	TGTGCCAGCAGCCAAGAGTTCGGAGCGGGAGGGCCCAGCACAGATACGCAGTATTTT	CASSQEFGAGGPSTDTQYF
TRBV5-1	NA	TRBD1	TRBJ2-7	TGCGCCAGCAGCTTAGGACAGGGGGCCAAAAGCTACGAGCAGTACTTC	CASSLGQGAKSYEQYF
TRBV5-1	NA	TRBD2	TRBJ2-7	TGCGCCAGCAGCTTGGTGGCTAGCGGGAGCTCCTACGAGCAGTACTTC	CASSLVASGSSYEQYF
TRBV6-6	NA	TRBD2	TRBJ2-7	TGTGCCAGCAGTTACTCTAGCGGGAATTACGAGCAGTACTTC	CASSYSSGNYEQYF
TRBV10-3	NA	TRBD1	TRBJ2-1	TGTGCCATCAGTGAGTCGACAGGGTCGTACAATGAGCAGTTCTTC	CAISESTGSYNEQFF
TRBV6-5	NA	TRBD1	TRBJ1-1	TGTGCCAGCAGTTTAACAGGGGGCATCACTGAAGCTTTCTTT	CASSLTGGITEAFF
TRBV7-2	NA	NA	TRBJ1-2	TGTGCCAGCAGCCCAAGTCCCGCGGGGGCGAACTATGGCTACACCTTC	CASSPSPAGANYGYTF
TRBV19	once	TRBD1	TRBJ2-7	TGTGCCAGTAGTATCATCCTCGGACAGGGGGTCTTCGAGCAGTACTTC	CASSIILGQGVFEQYF
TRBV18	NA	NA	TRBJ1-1	TGTGCCAGCTCACGGATTGGGCAGGTCCTTAACAAGAACACTGAAGCTTTCTTT	CASSRIGQVLNKNTEAFF
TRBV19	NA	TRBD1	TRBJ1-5	TGTGCCAGTAGTTGGGACAGACTTCAGCCCCAGCATTTT	CASSWDRLQPQHF
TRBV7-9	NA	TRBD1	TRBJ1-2	TGTGCCAGCAGCTTGACAGGGGGGTCGGATGGCTACACCTTC	CASSLTGGSDGYTF
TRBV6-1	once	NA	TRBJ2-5	TGTGCCAGCAGGCCTCTTGGGGGCGGGGAGACCCAGTACTTC	CASRPLGGGETQYF
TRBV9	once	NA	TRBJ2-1	TGTGCCAGCAGCGTAGTACTAGCAGGGAATGAGCAGTTCTTC	CASSVVLAGNEQFF
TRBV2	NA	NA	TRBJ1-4	TGTGCCAGCAGCCGCCCCCAAGGGGATGAAAAACTGTTTTTT	CASSRPQGDEKLFF
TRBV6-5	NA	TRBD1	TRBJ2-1	TGTGCCAGCAGTTACTCGAGGGCAGGGGGCAGTGAGCAGTTCTTC	CASSYSRAGGSEQFF
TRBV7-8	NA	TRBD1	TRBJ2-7	TGTGCCAGTTTGACAGGGGTTTCCTACGAGCAGTACTTC	CASLTGVSYEQYF
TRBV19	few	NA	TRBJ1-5	TGTGCCAGTAGTATGATTCCTACAGCTTATAGCAATCAGCCCCAGCATTTT	CASSMIPTAYSNQPQHF
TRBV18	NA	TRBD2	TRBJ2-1	TGTGCCAGCTCACCAGCGGGAGGGTCCGATGAGCAGTTCTTC	CASSPAGGSDEQFF
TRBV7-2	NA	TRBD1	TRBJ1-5	TGTGCCAGCAGCACATCACAGGGGTCCTCCTGGCAGCCCCAGCATTTT	CASSTSQGSSWQPQHF
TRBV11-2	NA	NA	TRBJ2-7	TGTGCCAGCAGCTATAAAGGACTACCGCAGTACTTC	CASSYKGLPQYF
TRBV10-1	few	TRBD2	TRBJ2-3	TGCGCCAGCAGTGACTCGACTAGCGGTCTTAGGGATACGCAGTATTTT	CASSDSTSGLRDTQYF
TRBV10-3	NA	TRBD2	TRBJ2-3	TGTGCCATCAGTCCCGGGACTAGGAAAGATACGCAGTATTTT	CAISPGTRKDTQYF
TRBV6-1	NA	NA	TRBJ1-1	TGTGCCAGCAGTGAAGGACTCCTGAACGCTGAAGCTTTCTTT	CASSEGLLNAEAFF
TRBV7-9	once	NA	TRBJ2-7	TGTGCCAGCAGCTTATTGCCCAGCGACGAGCAGTACTTC	CASSLLPSDEQYF
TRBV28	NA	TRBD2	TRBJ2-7	TGTGCCAGCAGTTTGAGACTAGCGGCCGGGGAGCAGTACTTC	CASSLRLAAGEQYF
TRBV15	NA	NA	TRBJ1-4	TGTGCCACCAGCACCAACAAGTTTTCGGGGGATGAAAAACTGTTTTTT	CATSTNKFSGDEKLFF
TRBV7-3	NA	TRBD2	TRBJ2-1	TGTGCCAGCAGCGTTGGACTAGCGGGACTCCTAGGGGAGCAGTTCTTC	CASSVGLAGLLGEQFF
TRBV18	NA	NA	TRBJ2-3	TGTGCCAGCTCACCACCCACCAGGGAATGGGATACGCAGTATTTT	CASSPPTREWDTQYF
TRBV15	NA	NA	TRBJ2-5	TGTGCCACCAGCAGAGTGGAGGGAGAGACCCAGTACTTC	CATSRVEGETQYF
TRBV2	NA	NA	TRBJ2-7	TGTGCCAGCAGTGAAGCACAGACCCAGCAGGAGCAGTACTTC	CASSEAQTQQEQYF
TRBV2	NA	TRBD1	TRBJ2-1	TGTGCCAGCAGTCCCCCCCGGGACAGGGAAGCCTACAATGAGCAGTTCTTC	CASSPPRDREAYNEQFF
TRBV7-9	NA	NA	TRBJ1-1	TGTGCCAGCATGCTGGGGCGCCTGGAAGCTTTCTTT	CASMLGRLEAFF
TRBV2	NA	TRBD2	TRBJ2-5	TGTGCCAGCACCCCCCCCCTGGGGAGGGACCAAGAGACCCAGTACTTC	CASTPPLGRDQETQYF
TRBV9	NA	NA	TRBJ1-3	TGTGCCAGCGGGGGAGGGACAAACACCATATATTTT	CASGGGTNTIYF
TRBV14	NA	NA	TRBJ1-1	TGTGCCAGCAGTAGGACAGTGAACACTGAAGCTTTCTTT	CASSRTVNTEAFF